Shown below are 9 T cell receptor beta chains from a single sample sequenced in a study of T cells after posttransplantation cyclophosphamide. Repertoires were generated with immunoSEQ multiplex PCR, while TCRdb's copy carries only in-frame clones and drops some. The sample includes thousands of clones, more than 75% seen only once; the top ten take about 11%. Sequencing was performed on CD8+ T cells sorted from PBMCs. The source is a woman aged 45-60 years in good health and a related stem cell transplant donor.

The chain joins TRBV2 to TRBJ1-1, with a possible D match to TRBD1 (5 bases). The germline V gene has CDR1 SNHLY and CDR2 FYNNEI. The V gene lost 6 bases and the J gene lost 0 bases, with 11 bases spanning the gap. This CDR3 is built from 14 residues. CDR3 sequence: CASRESGMNTEAFF. CDR3 nucleotides: TGTGCCAGCAGAGAGTCAGGGATGAACACTGAAGCTTTCTTT.

The chain carries TRBV5-5 and TRBJ1-4; possibly TRBD1 for D (6 bases). The germline CDR1 and CDR2 sequences are SGHKS and YYEKEE (reference sequence). Trimming removed 0 bases at V and 8 bases at J, with 11 bases between. The CDR3 covers 14 residues. CDR3: CASSLDQGWEKLFF. The DNA for the CDR3 is TGTGCCAGCAGCTTGGATCAGGGGTGGGAAAAACTGTTTTTT.

The rearrangement links TRBV5-1 to TRBJ2-5, with 8 bases matching TRBD1. The last part of the DNA fits TRBJ2-7 better; the J call may be wrong. The CDR3 is 14 residues long. Germline V gene lookup returns CDR1 SGHRS and CDR2 YFSETQ. CDR3: CASSLGTGLSEQYF. DNA of the CDR3: TGCGCCAGCAGCTTGGGGACAGGGTTATCCGAGCAGTACTTC.

The rearrangement joins TRBV28 to TRBJ2-7, with a weak D call TRBD2 (6 bases). Germline V gives CDR1 MDHEN, CDR2 SYDVKM. The CDR3 length is 14 residues. V lost 7 bases, J lost 6 bases, and 19 bases lay in between. This chain's CDR3 is CASTRSRGRFEQYF. DNA for the CDR3: TGTGCCAGCACGAGGAGCCGGGGGAGGTTCGAGCAGTACTTC.

The gene calls are TRBV5-1 and TRBJ1-2; no firm D call. V gave up 3 bases and J gave up 8 bases, with 14 bases separating them. CDR1 is SGHRS, CDR2 YFSETQ, per germline. The CDR3 extends over 13 amino acids. CDR3 nucleotides: TGCGCCAGCAGCTGGGAGGGCGGAGGAGGCTACACCTTC. The encoded protein is CASSWEGGGGYTF.

The chain carries TRBV7-8 and TRBJ1-2; 9 bases fit TRBD1. The germline CDR1 and CDR2 sequences are SGHVS and FQNEAQ. This CDR3 spans 14 amino acids. Unmatched junction bases numbered 4, after V lost 1 base and J lost 7 bases. The CDR3 DNA sequence: TGTGCCAGCAGCTTAGGGGGGACAGGGATTGGCTACACCTTC. Translation gives CASSLGGTGIGYTF.

This sequence joins TRBV30 and TRBJ1-1, with D possibly being TRBD1 (6 bases). The V end was cut by 8 bases, the J end by 1 base, with 11 bases between. The CDR3 contains 12 residues. Germline V gene lookup returns CDR1 GTSNPN and CDR2 SVGIG (reference sequence). CDR3 nucleotides: TGTGCCAGGGGGAGGGGGAACACTGAAGCTTTCTTT. It translates to CARGRGNTEAFF.

The chain joins TRBV27 to TRBJ2-5; 10 bases line up with TRBD1. Germline CDR1 reads MNHEY; CDR2 reads SMNVEV (reference sequence). The CDR3 is made up of 15 amino acids. Trimming took 6 bases from V and 5 from J; bases not matched to a gene: 9. The CDR3 bases are TGTGCCAGCAGCCTGACAGGGGGCTTCGCTGAGACCCAGTACTTC. Its translation: CASSLTGGFAETQYF.

This clone has just one count. V gene TRBV27 combines with J gene TRBJ1-2; weak D call: TRBD1 (6 bases). V was clipped by 2 bases and J by 5 bases, with 21 bases between them. CDR3 size: 17 residues. The germline V gene has CDR1 MNHEY and CDR2 SMNVEV (reference sequence). As DNA, the CDR3 is TGTGCCAGCAGTTTAATGCTCCCGGGGGGCCTGGGTTATGGCTACACCTTC. It encodes CASSLMLPGGLGYGYTF.